This paragraph covers one T cell receptor beta chain sequence. In the authors' methods: Nucleated cell number was recorded as an estimate derived from reference gene primer amplification. Clones were sequenced by immunoSEQ multiplex PCR, and TCRdb holds only the in-frame ones, with some missing. The D gene and trimming were derived from the DNA, and the V and J assignments and clone size from that table. The profile shows about 200,000 clones, around 88% of them singletons. Cohort assignment relied on participant-reported clinical history. Participants classified as exposed had met a COVID-19 case within 2 weeks before study entry. J lost 6 bases, V lost 4 bases, and 10 bases had no gene match. Looked up from germline, CDR1 is MNHEY and CDR2 is SVGAGI. This CDR3 spans 15 amino acids. These data belong to a study of blood T cell repertoires in COVID-19. On the study more broadly: There were acute and convalescent COVID-19 samples, and they came from the United States, Italy and Spain.

This clonotype was sampled from a woman in her thirties who had been exposed to COVID-19. The genes are TRBV6-5 and TRBJ2-7; 9 nucleotides agree with TRBD1. Source material: PBMCs or T cells enriched from blood (not recorded which). This CDR3 reads CASSSPGTGFGEQYF. CDR3 bases: TGTGCCAGCAGTTCCCCCGGGACAGGGTTTGGCGAGCAGTACTTC.